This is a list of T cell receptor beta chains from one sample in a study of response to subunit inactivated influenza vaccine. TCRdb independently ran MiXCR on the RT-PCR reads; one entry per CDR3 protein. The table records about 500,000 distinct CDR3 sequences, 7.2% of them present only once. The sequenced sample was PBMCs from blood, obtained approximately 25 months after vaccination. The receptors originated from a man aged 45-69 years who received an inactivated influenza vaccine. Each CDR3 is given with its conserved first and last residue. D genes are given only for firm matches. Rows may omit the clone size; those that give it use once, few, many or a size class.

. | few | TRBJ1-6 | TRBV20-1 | CSAREAPKGSSYNSPLHF | TGCAGTGCTAGAGAGGCGCCTAAGGGAAGCTCCTATAATTCACCCCTCCACTTT
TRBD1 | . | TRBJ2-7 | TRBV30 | CAWTRDRGYEQYF | TGTGCCTGGACCCGGGACAGGGGATACGAGCAGTACTTC
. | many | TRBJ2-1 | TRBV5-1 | CASSTPGRHNEQFF | TGCGCCAGCAGCACCCCCGGGAGACACAATGAGCAGTTCTTC
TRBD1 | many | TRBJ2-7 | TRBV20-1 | CSAPSGTGYEQYF | TGCAGTGCCCCCTCCGGGACAGGGTACGAGCAGTACTTC
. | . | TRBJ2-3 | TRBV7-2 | CASSTPPDTQYF | TGTGCCAGCAGCACCCCGCCAGATACGCAGTATTTT
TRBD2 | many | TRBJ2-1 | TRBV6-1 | CASTPSGNYYNEQFF | TGTGCCAGCACTCCTAGCGGGAACTACTACAATGAGCAGTTCTTC
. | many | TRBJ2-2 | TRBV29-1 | CSVQENTGELFF | TGCAGCGTTCAAGAGAACACCGGGGAGCTGTTTTTT
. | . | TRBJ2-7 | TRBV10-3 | CAISVGQDYEQYF | TGTGCCATCAGTGTGGGCCAGGACTACGAGCAGTACTTC
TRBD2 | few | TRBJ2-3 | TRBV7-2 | CASSLGLAGASDTQYF | TGTGCCAGCAGCTTAGGACTAGCGGGGGCGTCAGATACGCAGTATTTT
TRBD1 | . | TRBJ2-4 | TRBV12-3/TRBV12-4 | CASSFAQGATNIQYF | TGTGCCAGCAGTTTCGCGCAGGGGGCTACAAACATTCAGTACTTC
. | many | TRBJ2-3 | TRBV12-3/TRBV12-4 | CASSLRLLTDTQYF | TGTGCCAGCAGTTTAAGGCTGCTCACAGATACGCAGTATTTT
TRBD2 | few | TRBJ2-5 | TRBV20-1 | CSARPTSGSQETQYF | TGCAGTGCTAGACCTACTAGCGGGAGCCAAGAGACCCAGTACTTC
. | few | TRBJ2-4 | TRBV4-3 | CASSQEGNIQYF | TGCGCCAGCAGCCAAGAAGGAAACATTCAGTACTTC
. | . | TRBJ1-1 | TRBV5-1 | CASSLVGDLQEAFF | TGCGCCAGCAGCTTGGTGGGTGATTTGCAGGAAGCTTTCTTT
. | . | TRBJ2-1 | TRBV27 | CASSYNREQFF | TGTGCCAGCAGTTACAACAGGGAGCAGTTCTTC
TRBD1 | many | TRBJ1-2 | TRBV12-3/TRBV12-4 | CASSLGQGGGYTF | TGTGCCAGCAGCTTAGGACAGGGCGGTGGCTACACCTTC
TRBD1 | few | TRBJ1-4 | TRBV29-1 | CSVAGQGKEKLFF | TGCAGCGTCGCGGGACAGGGAAAGGAAAAACTGTTTTTT
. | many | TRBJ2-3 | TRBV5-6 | CASSPHRTDTQYF | TGTGCCAGCAGCCCGCACCGCACAGATACGCAGTATTTT